This T cell receptor beta chain comes out of a study of cytomegalovirus exposure and HLA in healthy donors. In the PCR, 60 Vbeta and 13 Jbeta primers were used. Per the original data handling: About 10 million of roughly 81 million unique TCR beta chains were shared, per a later count. Produced via immunoSEQ multiplex PCR; TCRdb's table is partial and in-frame only. D and trimming were read from the DNA, whereas the V and J calls and clone size are those reported in that table. Here the sample spans 150,000 or so clones, roughly 79% being singletons. Study outcomes and limitations: For most TCR beta V segments, an earlier analysis put the productive rate at about 87% or about 30% of the time. Certain sequence variants were highly shared and formed a cluster, and this cluster was likely a sequencing artifact.

CDR3 length: 15 amino acids. The germline CDR1 and CDR2 sequences are SGHRS and YFSETQ. Deletions cut 4 bases from V and 1 base from J, with 14 bases between. Note on this clone: Its antigen is not identified.

The chain links TRBV5-1 to TRBJ1-2; D is possibly TRBD1 (6 bases). Material for sequencing was PBMCs. The receptor's source is a woman aged 18-29 years in good health and CMV-seropositive. CDR3 in amino acids: CASSGTTDSNYGYTF. The CDR3 DNA reads as TGCGCCAGCAGCGGAACCACGGACAGTAACTATGGCTACACCTTC.